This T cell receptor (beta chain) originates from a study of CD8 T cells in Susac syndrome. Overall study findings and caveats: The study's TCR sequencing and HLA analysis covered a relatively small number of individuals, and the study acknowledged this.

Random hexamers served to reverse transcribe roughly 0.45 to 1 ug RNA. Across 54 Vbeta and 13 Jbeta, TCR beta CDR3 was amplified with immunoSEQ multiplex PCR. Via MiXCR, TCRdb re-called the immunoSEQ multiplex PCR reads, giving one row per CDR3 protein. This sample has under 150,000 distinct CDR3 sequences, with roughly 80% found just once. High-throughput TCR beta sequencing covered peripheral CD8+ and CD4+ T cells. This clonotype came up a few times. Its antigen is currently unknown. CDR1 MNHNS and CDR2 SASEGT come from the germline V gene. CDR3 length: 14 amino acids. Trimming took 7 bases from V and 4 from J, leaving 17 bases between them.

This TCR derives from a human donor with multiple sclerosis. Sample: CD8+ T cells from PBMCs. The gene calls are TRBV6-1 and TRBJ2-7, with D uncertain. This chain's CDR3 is CASTSPNGLYEQYV. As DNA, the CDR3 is TGTGCCAGCACCTCCCCTAACGGGTTATACGAGCAGTACGTC.